A selection of T cell receptor beta chains follows, all from one sample in a study of vaccination effects on CD4 cells after COVID-19. These receptors have no known antigen. Sequenced by immunoSEQ multiplex PCR; TCRdb stores in-frame clones only, minus some. The table includes roughly 34,000 clones, less than 85% detected once. The sample consisted of CD4+ T cells from PBMCs cultured without peptide, taken before COVID-19 vaccination. The receptors were sampled from a human donor who received a COVID-19 vaccine. The CDR3 runs from the conserved cysteine through the conserved F or W. The order of the fields is CDR3 DNA, CDR3 protein, clone size, CDR3 length, V gene, D gene, J gene. D genes are given only for firm matches. Clone size, where shown, is once, few, many, or a class for clones that have expanded.

TGTGCCAGCAGTTACTCTAGAGCGGACTACGAGCAGTACTTC | CASSYSRADYEQYF | once | 14 | TRBV6-5 | - | TRBJ2-7
TGTGCCAGCAGTTCCGACAGCAACTATGGCTACACCTTC | CASSSDSNYGYTF | once | 13 | TRBV27 | - | TRBJ1-2
TGTGCCAGCAGTTATAGGGATCGGACTGAAGCTTTCTTT | CASSYRDRTEAFF | - | 13 | TRBV27 | - | TRBJ1-1
TGTGCCAGCAGCCAAGTACTGATTAGCGGGGAAGGCGAAAAACTGTTTTTT | CASSQVLISGEGEKLFF | few | 17 | TRBV3-1/TRBV3-2 | - | TRBJ1-4
TGTGCCAGCAGCCCTTCACAGGGTTTTGGCTACACCTTC | CASSPSQGFGYTF | - | 13 | TRBV11-2 | - | TRBJ1-2
TGCAGTGCTAGTACCGGGACAGGGGGCATCTATGGCTACACCTTC | CSASTGTGGIYGYTF | - | 15 | TRBV20-1 | TRBD1 | TRBJ1-2
TGTGCCAGCAGTTCCCTGGGAGGCCCAATCTCCTACGAGCAGTACTTC | CASSSLGGPISYEQYF | - | 16 | TRBV11-2 | - | TRBJ2-7
TGCAGCGGGCAGACAGGGGTTAGTACTGAAGCTTTCTTT | CSGQTGVSTEAFF | - | 13 | TRBV29-1 | TRBD1 | TRBJ1-1
TGTGCCAGCCTTACGGGGGGGAATGAGCAGTTCTTC | CASLTGGNEQFF | - | 12 | TRBV7-9 | TRBD2 | TRBJ2-1
TGTGCCAGCTCAACTGACAGCCTCGAGCAGTACTTC | CASSTDSLEQYF | - | 12 | TRBV18 | - | TRBJ2-7
TGTGCCATCAGTGCTGGCAGTCTCTCTGGAAACACCATATATTTT | CAISAGSLSGNTIYF | - | 15 | TRBV10-3 | - | TRBJ1-3
TGTGCCAGCAGCTGGAGGCAGCCGAACACCGGGGAGCTGTTTTTT | CASSWRQPNTGELFF | - | 15 | TRBV9 | - | TRBJ2-2
TGCGCCAGCAGCTTCACAGAGAGCTCCTACAATGAGCAGTTCTTC | CASSFTESSYNEQFF | - | 15 | TRBV5-1 | - | TRBJ2-1
TGTGCCAGCAGCCGACTCGAGTCTGGCACTGAAGCTTTCTTT | CASSRLESGTEAFF | - | 14 | TRBV5-4 | - | TRBJ1-1
TGCGCCAGCAGACGCTCCGGGACACAGAACACTGAAGCTTTCTTT | CASRRSGTQNTEAFF | - | 15 | TRBV5-1 | - | TRBJ1-1
TGTGCCAGTACCGATAGCGGGACAGGGAACTCACCCCTCCACTTT | CASTDSGTGNSPLHF | - | 15 | TRBV19 | TRBD1 | TRBJ1-6
TGTGCCAGCAGTAAAGCCGGGGCCTCCTATGGCTACACCTTC | CASSKAGASYGYTF | - | 14 | TRBV6-6 | - | TRBJ1-2
TGTGCCATCAGATCCACTAGGGGGCAGGGTGACTATGGCTACACCTTC | CAIRSTRGQGDYGYTF | - | 16 | TRBV10-3 | TRBD1 | TRBJ1-2
TGTGCCAGCAAAGGAAGGGGGCGAACTGAAGCTTTCTTT | CASKGRGRTEAFF | - | 13 | TRBV2 | TRBD1 | TRBJ1-1
TGCGCAAAACGAGCAGACGAGCAGTACTTC | CAKRADEQYF | - | 10 | TRBV5-1 | - | TRBJ2-7
TGTGCCAGCAGCCAAAGGCTCAGGGAGCAGTTCTTC | CASSQRLREQFF | - | 12 | TRBV12-3/TRBV12-4 | - | TRBJ2-1
TGTGCCAGCAGCCATCGAATCGGGACACATAATTCACCCCTCCACTTT | CASSHRIGTHNSPLHF | few | 16 | TRBV3-1/TRBV3-2 | - | TRBJ1-6
TGTGCCAGCAGCATCGGACAGGGTGGGTACGAGCAGTACTTC | CASSIGQGGYEQYF | - | 14 | TRBV7-9 | TRBD1 | TRBJ2-7
TGTGCCAGCAGCGCCGGGACAAATCTCGCTGGAAACACCATATATTTT | CASSAGTNLAGNTIYF | - | 16 | TRBV5-4 | - | TRBJ1-3
TGTGCCAGCAGCCCTAGCGAGTACCGCACAGATACGCAGTATTTT | CASSPSEYRTDTQYF | - | 15 | TRBV3-1/TRBV3-2 | - | TRBJ2-3
TGTGCCAGCGGCCCTGGACAGGGTTTTTACAATGAGCAGTTCTTC | CASGPGQGFYNEQFF | - | 15 | TRBV6-5 | TRBD1 | TRBJ2-1
TGTGCCAGCGGACAGGAGTACACTGAAGCTTTCTTT | CASGQEYTEAFF | once | 12 | TRBV2 | TRBD1 | TRBJ1-1
TGTGCCAGTAGTATAGATGCGCAGGGGGGAAGGGATGGCTACACCTTC | CASSIDAQGGRDGYTF | - | 16 | TRBV19 | TRBD1 | TRBJ1-2
TGCGCCAGCAGCTTGGCCAAGGGGTCCAACACCGGGGAGCTGTTTTTT | CASSLAKGSNTGELFF | - | 16 | TRBV5-1 | - | TRBJ2-2